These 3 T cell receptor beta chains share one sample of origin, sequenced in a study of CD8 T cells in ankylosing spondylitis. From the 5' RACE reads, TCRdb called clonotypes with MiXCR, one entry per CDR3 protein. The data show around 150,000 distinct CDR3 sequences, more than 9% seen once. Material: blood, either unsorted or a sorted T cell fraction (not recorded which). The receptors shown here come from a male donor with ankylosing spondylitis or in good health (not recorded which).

CDR3 in amino acids: CSAEGEGGTLQETQYF. The CDR3, as DNA: TGCAGTGCTGAGGGGGAGGGGGGGACCCTACAAGAGACCCAGTACTTC. The chain combines TRBV20-1 with TRBJ2-5, with D perhaps matching TRBD2 (7 bases). The CDR3 covers 16 residues. Trimming took off 5 bases at V and 2 bases at J, with 21 bases between the two ends. Looked up from germline, CDR1 is DFQATT and CDR2 is SNEGSKA (reference sequence).

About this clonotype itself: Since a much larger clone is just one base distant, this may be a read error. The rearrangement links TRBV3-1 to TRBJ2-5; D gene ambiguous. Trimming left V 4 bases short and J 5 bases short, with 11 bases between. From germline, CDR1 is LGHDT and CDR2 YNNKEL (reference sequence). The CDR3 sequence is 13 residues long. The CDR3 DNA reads TGTGCCAGCAGCCCAGTTTCCAGGGAGACCCAGTACTTC. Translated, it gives CASSPVSRETQYF.

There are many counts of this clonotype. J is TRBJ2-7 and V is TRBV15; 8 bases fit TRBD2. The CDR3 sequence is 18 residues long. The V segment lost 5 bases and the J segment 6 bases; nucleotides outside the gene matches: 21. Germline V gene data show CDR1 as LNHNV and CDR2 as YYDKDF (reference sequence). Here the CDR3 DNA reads TGTGCCACCAGCGGAGGGGCTAGCGGGCGTAGCACCCTCCTCGAGCAGTACTTC. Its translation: CATSGGASGRSTLLEQYF.